Included here is one T cell receptor (beta chain) sequence, with context. The antigen is not known. The sample belongs to a study of OX40 agonist ivuxolimab in advanced cancers. Study background: Checkpoint inhibitors had been given previously to around 38% of patients. One patient with hepatocellular carcinoma and two with cutaneous melanoma, three in all, had partial responses. The study's findings and limits: At 0.1 to 3.0 mg/kg, CD4+ and CD8+ blood T cells expanded clonally by week 6. Expanded peripheral T-cell antigen specificity went undetermined.

Between the trimmed V and J ends, which lost 5 bases and 2 bases, there was a span of 13 bases. Germline lookup yields CDR1 SGHTA and CDR2 FQGNSA. CDR3 length equals 15 residues. Only in-frame clones appear in the TCRdb table, and some are missing; sequencing was by immunoSEQ multiplex PCR. This sample has around 69,000 clones; 80% to 90% occur once, and the top ten carry roughly 4.2%. The receptor was derived from an adult with an advanced solid tumor such as melanoma, head and neck, liver or kidney cancer. The specimen comprised CD4+ or CD8+ T cells sorted from blood, sampled in a trial of the OX40 agonist ivuxolimab. The rearrangement joins TRBV7-2 to TRBJ2-1; TRBD1 is a possible D gene (6 bases). CDR3 DNA: TGTGCCAGCAGCCCCTGGACAGACACCTACAATGAGCAGTTCTTC. Translated: CASSPWTDTYNEQFF.